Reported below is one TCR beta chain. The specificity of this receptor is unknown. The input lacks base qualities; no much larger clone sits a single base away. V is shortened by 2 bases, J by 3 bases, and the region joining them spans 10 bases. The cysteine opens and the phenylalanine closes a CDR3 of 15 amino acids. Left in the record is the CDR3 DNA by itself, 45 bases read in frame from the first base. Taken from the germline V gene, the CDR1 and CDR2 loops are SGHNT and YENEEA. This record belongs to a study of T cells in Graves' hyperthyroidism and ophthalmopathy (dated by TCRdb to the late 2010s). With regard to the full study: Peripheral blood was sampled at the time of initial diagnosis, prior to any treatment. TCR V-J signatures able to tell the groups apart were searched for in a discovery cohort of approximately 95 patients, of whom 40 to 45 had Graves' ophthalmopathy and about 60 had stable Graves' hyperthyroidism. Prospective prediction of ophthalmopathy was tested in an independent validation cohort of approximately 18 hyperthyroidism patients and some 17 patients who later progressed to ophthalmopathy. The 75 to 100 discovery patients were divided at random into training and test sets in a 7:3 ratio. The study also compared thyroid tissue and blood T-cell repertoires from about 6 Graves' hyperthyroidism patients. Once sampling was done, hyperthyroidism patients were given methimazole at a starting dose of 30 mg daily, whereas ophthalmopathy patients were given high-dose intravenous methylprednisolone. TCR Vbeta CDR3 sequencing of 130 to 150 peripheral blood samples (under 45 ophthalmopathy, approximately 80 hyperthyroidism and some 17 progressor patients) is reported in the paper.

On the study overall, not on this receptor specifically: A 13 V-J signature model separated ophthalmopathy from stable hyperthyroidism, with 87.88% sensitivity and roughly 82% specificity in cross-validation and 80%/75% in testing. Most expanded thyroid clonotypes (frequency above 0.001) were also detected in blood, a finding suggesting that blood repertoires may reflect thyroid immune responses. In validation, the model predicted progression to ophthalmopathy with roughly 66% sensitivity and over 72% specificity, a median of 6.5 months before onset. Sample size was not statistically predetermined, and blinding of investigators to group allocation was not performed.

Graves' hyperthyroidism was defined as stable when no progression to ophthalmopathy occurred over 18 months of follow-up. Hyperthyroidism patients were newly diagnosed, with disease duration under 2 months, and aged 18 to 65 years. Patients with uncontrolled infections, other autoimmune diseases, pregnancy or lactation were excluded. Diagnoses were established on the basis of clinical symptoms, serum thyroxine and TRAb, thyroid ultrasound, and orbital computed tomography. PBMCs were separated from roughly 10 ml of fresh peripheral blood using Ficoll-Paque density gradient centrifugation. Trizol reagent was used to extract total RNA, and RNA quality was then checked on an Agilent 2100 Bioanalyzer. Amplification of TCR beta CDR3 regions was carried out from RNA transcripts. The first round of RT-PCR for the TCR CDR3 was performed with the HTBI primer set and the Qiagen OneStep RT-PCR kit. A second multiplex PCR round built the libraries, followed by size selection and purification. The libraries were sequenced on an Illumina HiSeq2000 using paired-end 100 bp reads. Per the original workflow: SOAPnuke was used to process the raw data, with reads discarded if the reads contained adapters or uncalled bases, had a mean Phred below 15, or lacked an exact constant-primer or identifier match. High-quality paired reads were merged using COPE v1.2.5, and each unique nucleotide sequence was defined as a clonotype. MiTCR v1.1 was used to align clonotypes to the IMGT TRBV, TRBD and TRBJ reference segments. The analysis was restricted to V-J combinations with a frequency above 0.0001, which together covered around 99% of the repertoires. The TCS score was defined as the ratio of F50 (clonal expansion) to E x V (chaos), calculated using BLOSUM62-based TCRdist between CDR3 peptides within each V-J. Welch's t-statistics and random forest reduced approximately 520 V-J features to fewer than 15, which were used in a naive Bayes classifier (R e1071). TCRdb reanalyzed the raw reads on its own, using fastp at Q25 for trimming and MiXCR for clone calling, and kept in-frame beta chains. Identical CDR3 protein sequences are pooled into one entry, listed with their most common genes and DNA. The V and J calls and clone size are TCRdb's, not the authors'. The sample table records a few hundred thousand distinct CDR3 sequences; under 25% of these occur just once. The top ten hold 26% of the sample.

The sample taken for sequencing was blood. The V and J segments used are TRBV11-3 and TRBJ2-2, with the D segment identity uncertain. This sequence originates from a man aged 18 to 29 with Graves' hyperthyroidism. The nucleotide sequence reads TGTGCCAGCAGCTTACGGAGAGGAGACACCGGGGAGCTGTTTTTT. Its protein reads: CASSLRRGDTGELFF.